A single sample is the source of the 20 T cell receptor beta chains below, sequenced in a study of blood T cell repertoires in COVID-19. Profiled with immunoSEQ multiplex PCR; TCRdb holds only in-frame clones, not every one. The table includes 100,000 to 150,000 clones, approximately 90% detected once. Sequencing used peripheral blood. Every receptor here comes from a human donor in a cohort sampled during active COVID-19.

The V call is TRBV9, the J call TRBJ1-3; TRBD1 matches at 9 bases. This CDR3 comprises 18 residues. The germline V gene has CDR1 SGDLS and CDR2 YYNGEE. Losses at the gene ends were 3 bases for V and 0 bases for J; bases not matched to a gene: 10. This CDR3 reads CASSGGTGWTSSGNTIYF. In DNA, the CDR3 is TGTGCCAGCAGCGGAGGGACAGGGTGGACGAGCTCTGGAAACACCATATATTTT.

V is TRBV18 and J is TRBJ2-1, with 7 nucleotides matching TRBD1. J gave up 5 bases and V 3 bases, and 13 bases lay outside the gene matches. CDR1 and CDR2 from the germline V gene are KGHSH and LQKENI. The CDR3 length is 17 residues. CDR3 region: CASSPITPAQGNNEQFF. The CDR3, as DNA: TGTGCCAGCTCACCCATTACCCCGGCACAGGGGAACAATGAGCAGTTCTTC.

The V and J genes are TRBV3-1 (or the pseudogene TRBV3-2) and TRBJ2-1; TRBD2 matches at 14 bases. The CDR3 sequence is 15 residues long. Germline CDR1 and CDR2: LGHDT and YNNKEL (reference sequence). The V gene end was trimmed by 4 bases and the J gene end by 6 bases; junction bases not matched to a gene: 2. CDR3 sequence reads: CASSPGLAGVNEQFF. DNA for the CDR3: TGTGCCAGCAGCCCGGGACTAGCGGGAGTCAATGAGCAGTTCTTC.

In DNA, the CDR3 is TGTGCCTCCGGGAGGGGGCAGGTGGGCACAGATACGCAGTATTTT. This sequence encodes CASGRGQVGTDTQYF. The gene calls are TRBV2 and TRBJ2-3; the D gene is possibly TRBD2 (8 bases). The V gene's germline CDR1 is SNHLY and CDR2 FYNNEI. Trimming stripped 11 bases from V and 1 base from J, with 19 bases between. The CDR3 is 15 amino acids. Full variable domain (missing parts from reference TRBV2 and TRBJ2-3): EPEVTQTPSHQVTQMGQEVILRCVPISNHLYFYWYRQILGQKVEFLVSFYNNEISEKSEIFDDQFSVERPDGSNFTLKIRSTKLEDSAMYFCASGRGQVGTDTQYFGPGTRLTVL.

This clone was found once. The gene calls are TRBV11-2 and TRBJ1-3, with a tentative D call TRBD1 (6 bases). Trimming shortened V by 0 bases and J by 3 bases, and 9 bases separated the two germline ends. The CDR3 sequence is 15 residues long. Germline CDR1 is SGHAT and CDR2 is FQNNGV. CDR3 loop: CASSLDRGFGNTIYF. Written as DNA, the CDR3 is TGTGCCAGCAGCTTAGACAGGGGTTTTGGAAACACCATATATTTT. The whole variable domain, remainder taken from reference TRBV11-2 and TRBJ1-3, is EAGVAQSPRYKIIEKRQSVAFWCNPISGHATLYWYQQILGQGPKLLIQFQNNGVVDDSQLPKDRFSAERLKGVDSTLKIQPAKLEDSAVYLCASSLDRGFGNTIYFGEGSWLTVV.

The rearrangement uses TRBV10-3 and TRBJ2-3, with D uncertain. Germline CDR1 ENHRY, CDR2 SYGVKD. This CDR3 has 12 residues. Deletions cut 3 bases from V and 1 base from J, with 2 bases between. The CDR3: CAISDGTDTQYF. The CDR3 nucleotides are TGTGCCATCAGTGACGGCACAGATACGCAGTATTTT.

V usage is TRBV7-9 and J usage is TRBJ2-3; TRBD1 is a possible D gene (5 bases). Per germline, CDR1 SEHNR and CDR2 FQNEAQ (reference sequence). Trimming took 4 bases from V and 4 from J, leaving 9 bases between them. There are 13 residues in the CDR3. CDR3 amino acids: CASSSQGPDTQYF. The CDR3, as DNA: TGTGCCAGCAGCTCTCAGGGCCCAGATACGCAGTATTTT. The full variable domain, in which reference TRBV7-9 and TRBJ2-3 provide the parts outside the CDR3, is DTGVSQNPRHKITKRGQNVTFRCDPISEHNRLYWYRQTLGQGPEFLTYFQNEAQLEKSRLLSDRFSAERPKGSFSTLEIQRTEQGDSAMYLCASSSQGPDTQYFGPGTRLTVL.

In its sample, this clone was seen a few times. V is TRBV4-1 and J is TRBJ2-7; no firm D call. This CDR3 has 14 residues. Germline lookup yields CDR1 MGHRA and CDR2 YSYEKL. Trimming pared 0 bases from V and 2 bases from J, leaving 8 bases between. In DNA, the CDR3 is TGCGCCAGCAGCCAAGATCCTACGGCCTACGAGCAGTACTTC. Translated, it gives CASSQDPTAYEQYF.

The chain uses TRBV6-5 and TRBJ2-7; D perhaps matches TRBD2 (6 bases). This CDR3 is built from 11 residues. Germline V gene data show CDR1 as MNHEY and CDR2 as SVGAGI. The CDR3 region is CASSNRRARGV. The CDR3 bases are TGTGCCAGCAGCAACCGGCGAGCCCGGGGGGTC.

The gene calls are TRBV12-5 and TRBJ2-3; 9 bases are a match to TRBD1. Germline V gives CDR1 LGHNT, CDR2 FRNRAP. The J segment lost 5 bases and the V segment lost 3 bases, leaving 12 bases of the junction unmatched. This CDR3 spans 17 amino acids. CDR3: CASGFQQSGTGIDTQYF. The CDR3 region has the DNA TGTGCTAGTGGTTTCCAGCAATCCGGGACAGGGATAGATACGCAGTATTTT.

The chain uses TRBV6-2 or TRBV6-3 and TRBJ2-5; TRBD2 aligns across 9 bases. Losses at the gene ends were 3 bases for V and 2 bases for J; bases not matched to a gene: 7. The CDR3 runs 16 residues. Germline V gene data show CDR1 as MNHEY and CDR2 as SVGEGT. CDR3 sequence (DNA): TGTGCCAGCAGTTATTCGAGCGGGGGGATACAAGAGACCCAGTACTTC. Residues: CASSYSSGGIQETQYF.

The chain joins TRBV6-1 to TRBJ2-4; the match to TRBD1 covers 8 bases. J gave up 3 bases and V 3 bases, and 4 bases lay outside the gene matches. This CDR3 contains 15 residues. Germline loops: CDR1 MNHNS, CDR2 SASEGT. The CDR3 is CASSDRGLGKNIQYF. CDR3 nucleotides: TGTGCCAGCAGTGACAGGGGGCTGGGCAAAAACATTCAGTACTTC.

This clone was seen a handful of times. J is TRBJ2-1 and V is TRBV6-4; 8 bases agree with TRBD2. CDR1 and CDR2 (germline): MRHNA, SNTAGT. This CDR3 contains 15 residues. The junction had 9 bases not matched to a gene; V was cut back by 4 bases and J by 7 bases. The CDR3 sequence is CASSASSGGGNEQFF. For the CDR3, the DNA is TGTGCCAGCAGTGCCAGCTCGGGGGGGGGAAATGAGCAGTTCTTC.

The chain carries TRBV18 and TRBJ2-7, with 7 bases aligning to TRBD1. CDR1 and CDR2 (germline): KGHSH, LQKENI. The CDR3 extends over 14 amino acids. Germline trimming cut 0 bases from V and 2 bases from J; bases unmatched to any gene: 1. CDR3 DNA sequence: TGTGCCAGCTCACCACCGGGACAGACCTACGAGCAGTACTTC. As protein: CASSPPGQTYEQYF.

The DNA of the CDR3 is TGTGCCACCAGGGGGGGGACCACAGATACGCAGTATTTT. Residues: CATRGGTTDTQYF. The V and J genes are TRBV5-4 and TRBJ2-3; tentatively, D is TRBD1 or TRBD2 (7 bases each). Germline V gene sequence: CDR1 SGHNT, CDR2 YYREEE (reference sequence). The CDR3 covers 13 residues. Trimming took 9 bases from V and 2 from J, leaving 13 bases between them. The full variable domain, its missing parts supplied by reference TRBV5-4 and TRBJ2-3, is ETGVTQSPTHLIKTRGQQVTLRCSSQSGHNTVSWYQQALGQGPQFIFQYYREEENGRGNFPPRFSGLQFPNYSSELNVNALELDDSALYLCATRGGTTDTQYFGPGTRLTVL.

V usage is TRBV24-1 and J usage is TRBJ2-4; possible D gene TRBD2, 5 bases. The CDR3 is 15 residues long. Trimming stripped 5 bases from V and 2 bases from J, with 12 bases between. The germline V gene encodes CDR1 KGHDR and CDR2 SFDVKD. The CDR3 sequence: CATSAHTSSKNIQYF. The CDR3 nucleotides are TGTGCCACCAGTGCCCATACTAGTTCCAAAAACATTCAGTACTTC.

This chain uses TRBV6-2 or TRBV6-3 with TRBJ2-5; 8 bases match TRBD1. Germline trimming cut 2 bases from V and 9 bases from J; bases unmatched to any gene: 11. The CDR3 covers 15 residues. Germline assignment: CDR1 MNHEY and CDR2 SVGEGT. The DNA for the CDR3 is TGTGCCAGCAGTTACCTCGGACAGGGTGGGGTGGCCCAGTACTTC. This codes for CASSYLGQGGVAQYF.

As DNA, the CDR3 is TGTGCCAGCAGCTTAGGGCCCAGCTCCTACGAGCAGTACTTC. Translated: CASSLGPSSYEQYF. This chain joins TRBV7-8 and TRBJ2-7; D remains unclear. There are 14 residues in the CDR3. Germline CDR1 reads SGHVS; CDR2 reads FQNEAQ. The V end was cut by 1 base, the J end by 0 bases, with 7 bases between.

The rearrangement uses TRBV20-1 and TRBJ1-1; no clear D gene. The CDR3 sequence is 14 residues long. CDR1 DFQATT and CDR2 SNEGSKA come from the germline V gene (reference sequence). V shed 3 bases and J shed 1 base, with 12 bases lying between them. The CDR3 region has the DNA TGCAGTGCTAGTTTAGTGACGGGGAACACTGAAGCTTTCTTT. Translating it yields CSASLVTGNTEAFF.

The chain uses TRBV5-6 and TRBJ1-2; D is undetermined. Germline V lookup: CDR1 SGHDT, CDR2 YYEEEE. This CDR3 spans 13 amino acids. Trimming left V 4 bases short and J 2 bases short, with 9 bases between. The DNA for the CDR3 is TGTGCCAGCAGCCAAGTCGGGAACTATGGCTACACCTTC. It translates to CASSQVGNYGYTF.